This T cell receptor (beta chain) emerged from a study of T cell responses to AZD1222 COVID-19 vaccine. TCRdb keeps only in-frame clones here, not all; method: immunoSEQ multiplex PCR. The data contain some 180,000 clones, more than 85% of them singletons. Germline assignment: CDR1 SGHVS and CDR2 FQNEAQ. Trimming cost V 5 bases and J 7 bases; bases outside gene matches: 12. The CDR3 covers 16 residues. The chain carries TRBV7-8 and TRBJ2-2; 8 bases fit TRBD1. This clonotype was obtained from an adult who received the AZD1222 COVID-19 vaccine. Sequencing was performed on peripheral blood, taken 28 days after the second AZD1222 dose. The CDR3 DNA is TGTGCCAGCAGCCCCAGACAGGGGATGAGGGTCGGGGAGCTGTTTTTT. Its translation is CASSPRQGMRVGELFF.